This note documents a single T cell receptor (beta chain) sequence. The data originate from a study of blood T cell repertoires in COVID-19. At the level of the study: COVID-19 samples from acute and convalescent phases originated in the United States, Italy and Spain. Nucleic acid was either cDNA or gDNA, and it came from T cells, B-cell-depleted T cells, or PBMCs.

In the authors' methods: Estimated nucleated cell counts came from reference gene primer amplification. The method was immunoSEQ multiplex PCR; TCRdb's version includes in-frame clones alone and lacks a portion of them. D and trimming were read from the DNA, whereas the V and J calls and clone size are those reported in that table. The table has fewer than 300,000 clones, roughly 90% seen once. A Seattle source enrolled patients during active infection and followed them longitudinally. The CDR3 extends over 13 amino acids. V gave up 3 bases and J gave up 8 bases; unmatched junction bases: 3. Germline V gives CDR1 DFQATT, CDR2 SNEGSKA (reference sequence).

The receptor was isolated from a woman in her 30s with COVID-19, enrolled during active disease. Specimen: peripheral blood. The genes are TRBV20-1 and TRBJ1-4; TRBD1 matches at 10 bases. CDR3 loop: CSASGQGGEKLFF. The CDR3 nucleotides read TGCAGTGCTAGTGGACAGGGGGGCGAAAAACTGTTTTTT.